What follows is one T cell receptor beta chain and its context. Its antigen is not known. The CDR3 loop spans 13 amino acids. Germline assignment: CDR1 SEHNR and CDR2 FQNEAQ (reference sequence). Germline trimming cut 11 bases from V and 1 base from J; bases unmatched to any gene: 6. This sample was taken from a study of OX40 agonist ivuxolimab in advanced cancers. Turning to the study itself: Ivuxolimab, which is an agonistic anti-OX40 (CD134) antibody, was administered to the patients.

The repertoire was sequenced with immunoSEQ multiplex PCR; TCRdb's copy has only in-frame clones and lacks some. Here the sample spans about 89,000 clones, nearly 90% being singletons. Findings of the study overall: Doses of 0.1 to 3.0 mg/kg were accompanied by clonal expansion of CD4+ and CD8+ blood T cells by week 6. Partial responders receiving 0.1-3.0 mg/kg showed among the lowest clonal expansion.

The sequences come from CD4+ or CD8+ T cells sorted from blood, collected in a trial of the OX40 agonist ivuxolimab. The clonotype comes from an adult with an advanced solid tumor such as melanoma, head and neck, liver or kidney cancer. This rearrangement joins TRBV7-9 to TRBJ2-3; 7 nucleotides line up with TRBD2. DNA for the CDR3: TGTGCCGGGGAGCGGGGACGCACAGATACGCAGTATTTT. Translating gives CAGERGRTDTQYF.